A selection of T cell receptor beta chains follows, all from one sample in a study of early T cells in non-severe SARS-CoV-2 infection. TCRdb itself ran the 5' RACE reads through MiXCR, one entry per CDR3 protein. The data contain nearly 90,000 distinct CDR3 sequences, about an eighth of them seen just once; the ten biggest clones take up 5.5% to 8%. Sequencing used whole blood. The receptors originated from an adult who was a healthcare worker with PCR-confirmed SARS-CoV-2 infection or an uninfected control (not recorded which). Both conserved end residues are part of each CDR3. The order of the fields is J gene, V gene, D gene, clone size, CDR3 protein, CDR3 DNA. The D gene is left open where the match is weak. The size of a clone is reported for some rows only, either as once, few or many, or as a class for expanded clones.

TRBJ2-5 TRBV6-5 TRBD2 NA CASSLRLAEETQYF TGTGCCAGCAGTCTACGACTAGCGGAAGAGACCCAGTACTTC
TRBJ2-7 TRBV18 NA NA CASSPPGPTYEQYF TGTGCCAGCTCACCCCCAGGACCGACCTACGAGCAGTACTTC
TRBJ1-6 TRBV20-1 NA few CSATGTNSPLHF TGCAGTGCCACGGGGACAAATTCACCCCTCCACTTT
TRBJ1-5 TRBV6-2/TRBV6-3 TRBD1 few CASRFTGQGINNQPQHF TGTGCCAGCCGATTTACGGGACAGGGGATCAACAATCAGCCCCAGCATTTT
TRBJ2-7 TRBV29-1 NA few CSVAQDYEQYF TGCAGCGTTGCACAAGACTACGAGCAGTACTTC
TRBJ1-2 TRBV5-6 NA few CASSSYPGRPYGYTF TGTGCCAGCAGCTCCTACCCGGGGCGCCCATATGGCTACACCTTC
TRBJ1-1 TRBV5-1 NA NA CASSPDRRTEAFF TGCGCCAGCAGCCCAGACAGACGGACTGAAGCTTTCTTT
TRBJ1-5 TRBV6-5 NA many CASSRQQGAGPQHF TGTGCCAGCAGTCGACAACAGGGCGCTGGGCCCCAGCATTTT
TRBJ2-1 TRBV5-1 NA few CASSLASFPGDEQFF TGCGCCAGCAGCTTGGCATCCTTCCCCGGGGACGAGCAGTTCTTC
TRBJ1-1 TRBV29-1 TRBD1 many CSSLGGGDAFF TGCAGCTCGCTGGGAGGGGGCGACGCTTTCTTT
TRBJ1-1 TRBV9 NA NA CASSVGRGTEAFF TGTGCCAGCAGCGTAGGAAGGGGGACTGAAGCTTTCTTT
TRBJ2-3 TRBV23-1 NA few CASSQSFPTGHSTDTQYF TGCGCCAGCAGTCAATCGTTCCCCACGGGACACAGCACAGATACGCAGTATTTT
TRBJ2-3 TRBV29-1 TRBD1 NA CSGGGTGTDTQYF TGCAGCGGAGGGGGGACAGGGACAGATACGCAGTATTTT
TRBJ1-1 TRBV5-1 NA NA CASTQSQRSADTEAFF TGCGCCAGCACCCAAAGTCAACGGTCGGCGGACACTGAAGCTTTCTTT
TRBJ2-2 TRBV10-3 NA NA CAIRDMVPGELFF TGTGCCATCAGGGACATGGTGCCCGGGGAGCTGTTTTTT
TRBJ2-1 TRBV19 NA NA CASRTNGGRSEQFF TGTGCCAGTAGGACCAACGGAGGGAGGAGTGAGCAGTTCTTC
TRBJ2-4 TRBV18 NA NA CASSPVFKNIQYF TGTGCCAGCTCACCTGTTTTCAAAAACATTCAGTACTTC
TRBJ2-7 TRBV9 TRBD2 few CASSPLAGPYEQYF TGTGCCAGCAGCCCACTAGCGGGCCCCTACGAGCAGTACTTC
TRBJ1-1 TRBV6-6 NA few CASSYHTEAFF TGTGCCAGCAGTTACCACACTGAAGCTTTCTTT
TRBJ1-6 TRBV18 TRBD1 NA CASSPGTALNSPLHF TGTGCCAGCTCACCCGGGACAGCTCTTAATTCACCCCTCCACTTT
TRBJ2-3 TRBV5-1 TRBD1 once CASSRSLRDRERPDTQYF TGCGCCAGCAGCCGTAGCCTCCGGGACAGGGAACGACCAGATACGCAGTATTTT
TRBJ1-2 TRBV12-3/TRBV12-4 TRBD1 few CASSLYRGHSGYTF TGTGCCAGCAGTTTGTACAGGGGGCACAGTGGCTACACCTTC
TRBJ1-5 TRBV5-5 NA many CASSRTVDSNQPQHF TGTGCCAGCAGCCGTACGGTAGATAGCAATCAGCCCCAGCATTTT
TRBJ1-6 TRBV5-1 TRBD1 many CASSRQGVASYNSPLHF TGCGCCAGCAGCCGACAGGGGGTGGCCTCCTATAATTCACCCCTCCACTTT
TRBJ1-4 TRBV29-1 NA few CSATLTDRKLFF TGCAGCGCTACTTTGACAGATAGAAAACTGTTTTTT
TRBJ1-2 TRBV29-1 TRBD1 NA CSVEPGQGNGYTF TGCAGCGTTGAACCGGGACAGGGCAATGGCTACACCTTC
TRBJ2-1 TRBV3-1 TRBD2 many CASSQDRSTSGPYNEQFF TGTGCCAGCAGCCAAGATAGGTCGACTAGCGGACCCTACAATGAGCAGTTCTTC